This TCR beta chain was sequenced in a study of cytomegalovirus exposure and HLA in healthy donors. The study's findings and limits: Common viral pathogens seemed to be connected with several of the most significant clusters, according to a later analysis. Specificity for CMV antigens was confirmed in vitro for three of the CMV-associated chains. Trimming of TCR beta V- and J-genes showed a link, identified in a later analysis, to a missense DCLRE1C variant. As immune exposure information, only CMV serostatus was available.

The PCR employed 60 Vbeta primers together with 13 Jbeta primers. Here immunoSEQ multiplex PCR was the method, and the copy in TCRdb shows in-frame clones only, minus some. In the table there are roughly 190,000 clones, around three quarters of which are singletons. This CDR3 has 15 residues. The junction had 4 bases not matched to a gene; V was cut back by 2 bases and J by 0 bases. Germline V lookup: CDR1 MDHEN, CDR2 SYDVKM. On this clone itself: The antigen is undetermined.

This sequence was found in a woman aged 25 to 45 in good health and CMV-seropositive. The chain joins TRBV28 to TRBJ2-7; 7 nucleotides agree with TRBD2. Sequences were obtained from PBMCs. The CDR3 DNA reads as TGTGCCAGCAGTTTAGCGGGGGTTATCTCCTACGAGCAGTACTTC. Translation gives CASSLAGVISYEQYF.